This entry lists 21 T cell receptor beta chains sequenced from one sample in a study of T cell responses to AZD1222 COVID-19 vaccine. Some clones are missing from TCRdb's copy, which holds only in-frame ones; the method was immunoSEQ multiplex PCR. The sample has 100,000 to 150,000 clones; around 90% are singletons. Source: peripheral blood, taken on day 0 of AZD1222 vaccination. Source of these receptors: an adult in good health.

This clone was seen just once. V and J are TRBV7-9 and TRBJ1-5; D not resolved. The CDR3 loop spans 14 amino acids. Germline CDR1 SEHNR, CDR2 FQNEAQ (reference sequence). V lost 5 bases and J 4 bases, leaving 12 bases between the germline ends. CDR3 amino acids: CASSPSGRNQPQHF. CDR3 DNA sequence: TGTGCCAGCAGCCCCTCTGGCAGGAATCAGCCCCAGCATTTT.

Only one count was recorded for this clone. J is TRBJ2-1 and V is TRBV15; 11 nucleotides match TRBD1. The CDR3 runs 16 residues. Germline V gene data show CDR1 as LNHNV and CDR2 as YYDKDF (reference sequence). The V gene end was trimmed by 2 bases and the J gene end by 5 bases; junction bases not matched to a gene: 5. DNA of the CDR3: TGTGCCACCAGCAGAATTCTGGGACAGGGGGACAATGAGCAGTTCTTC. Translating gives CATSRILGQGDNEQFF.

The rearrangement uses TRBV7-8 and TRBJ2-3; D is possibly TRBD2 (6 bases). Germline V gene sequence: CDR1 SGHVS, CDR2 FQNEAQ. The CDR3 is 15 residues long. Trimming removed 5 bases from V and 4 bases from J, with 16 bases in between. CDR3: CASSRDSHRADTQYF. In DNA form, the CDR3 reads TGTGCCAGCAGCCGGGACTCCCACCGGGCAGATACGCAGTATTTT.

The rearrangement uses TRBV14 and TRBJ2-1, with D possibly matching TRBD2 (7 bases). Germline V lookup: CDR1 SGHDN, CDR2 FVKESK. This CDR3 contains 16 residues. V was shortened by 5 bases and J by 0 bases, with 14 bases between the two germline ends. CDR3: CASSWGRGSSYNEQFF. CDR3 nucleotide sequence: TGTGCCAGCAGCTGGGGGCGGGGGAGCTCCTACAATGAGCAGTTCTTC. Full variable domain (outside the CDR3, taken from reference TRBV14 and TRBJ2-1): EAGVTQFPSHSVIEKGQTVTLRCDPISGHDNLYWYRRVMGKEIKFLLHFVKESKQDESGMPNNRFLAERTGGTYSTLKVQPAELEDSGVYFCASSWGRGSSYNEQFFGPGTRLTVL.

V and J are TRBV7-9 and TRBJ1-6; D might be TRBD1 (6 bases). Germline V CDR1 and CDR2: SEHNR, FQNEAQ (reference sequence). V shed 5 bases and J shed 6 bases, with 14 bases lying between them. The CDR3 sequence is 15 residues long. CDR3 DNA sequence: TGTGCCAGCAGCCCTAATGGACAGTCTAATTCACCCCTCCACTTT. Translating gives CASSPNGQSNSPLHF.

The rearrangement uses TRBV10-3 and TRBJ2-2; D unclear. Trimming pared 4 bases from V and 4 bases from J, leaving 7 bases between. This CDR3 contains 13 residues. Germline assignment: CDR1 ENHRY and CDR2 SYGVKD. The chain's CDR3 is CAISVSSTGELFF. The CDR3 DNA sequence: TGTGCCATCAGTGTTTCCAGCACCGGGGAGCTGTTTTTT.

The chain combines TRBV10-1 with TRBJ1-2; no firm D call. The CDR3 length is 13 residues. Germline CDR1 reads WNHNN; CDR2 reads SYGVQD (reference sequence). V lost 0 bases, J lost 7 bases, and 9 bases lay in between. Here the CDR3 reads CASSESAGSGYTF. DNA for the CDR3: TGCGCCAGCAGTGAGTCTGCCGGTTCTGGCTACACCTTC.

The CDR3 DNA follows: TGTGCCAGCAGTTCCGCGGGAATTTTAAATTCACCCCTCCACTTT. It yields the protein CASSSAGILNSPLHF. V and J are TRBV6-5 and TRBJ1-6; D is ambiguous. The CDR3 has 15 residues. With 4 bases removed from V and 7 bases from J, the gap between germline ends came to 14 bases. Germline V lookup: CDR1 MNHEY, CDR2 SVGAGI.

This clone was picked up a small number of times. The chain uses TRBV5-3 and TRBJ1-5; D is unclear. TRBV5-3 is assigned to the ORF class and has an uncertain function. This CDR3 comprises 14 residues. The germline V and J ends were trimmed by 3 bases and 3 bases, with 10 bases remaining between them. The DNA for the CDR3 is TGTGCCAGAAGCTCCGGACGGATCAATCAGCCCCAGCATTTT. It specifies CARSSGRINQPQHF.

The rearrangement links TRBV19 to TRBJ1-5, with D hard to call. The V and J ends lost 3 bases and 7 bases respectively, with 10 bases between them. The CDR3 length is 13 residues. CDR1 is LNHDA and CDR2 is SQIVND in the germline V gene (reference sequence). The CDR3 DNA follows: TGTGCCAGTAGTATGACCAGAGGACAGCCCCAGCATTTT. As protein: CASSMTRGQPQHF.

The V call is TRBV27, the J call TRBJ2-3; the D is unclear. This CDR3 region has 13 residues. CDR1 is MNHEY, CDR2 SMNVEV, per germline (reference sequence). V was cut by 1 base and J by 1 base, with 3 bases left in between. CDR3 protein: CASSLYGTDTQYF. The CDR3, as DNA: TGTGCCAGCAGTTTATATGGCACAGATACGCAGTATTTT.

The rearrangement joins TRBV9 to TRBJ1-6, with D tentatively TRBD1 (6 bases). This CDR3 has 14 amino acids. Trimming removed 0 bases at V and 6 bases at J, with 7 bases between. Germline V gene data show CDR1 as SGDLS and CDR2 as YYNGEE. The CDR3 DNA follows: TGTGCCAGCAGCGTAGGGACAGCTAATTCACCCCTCCACTTT. Residues: CASSVGTANSPLHF.

Here the CDR3 DNA reads TGTGCCAGCAGCTTAAACTGGCAGACCTTTAATTCACCCCTCCACTTT. Its protein product is CASSLNWQTFNSPLHF. The chain couples TRBV7-9 to TRBJ1-6; D is uncertain. CDR3 length equals 16 residues. The V end lost 2 bases, the J end lost 6 bases, and 14 bases lay between the germline ends. Looked up from germline, CDR1 is SEHNR and CDR2 is FQNEAQ (reference sequence).

The rearrangement uses TRBV18 and TRBJ1-1; D not certain. CDR3 length equals 12 residues. V was shortened by 6 bases and J by 7 bases, with 12 bases between the two germline ends. Germline V CDR1 and CDR2: KGHSH, LQKENI. The CDR3 region is CASSLGWDEAFF. As DNA, the CDR3 is TGTGCCAGCTCCCTAGGGTGGGATGAAGCTTTCTTT.

The chain combines TRBV15 with TRBJ1-1; D is unresolved. The CDR3 runs 14 residues. Looked up from germline, CDR1 is LNHNV and CDR2 is YYDKDF (reference sequence). Between the trimmed V and J ends, which lost 1 base and 5 bases, there was a span of 11 bases. CDR3 DNA sequence: TGTGCCACCAGCAGAGGGGAGAGAGGTACTGAAGCTTTCTTT. Translation: CATSRGERGTEAFF.

This chain joins TRBV6-2 or TRBV6-3 and TRBJ2-7, with 8 bases matching TRBD2. This CDR3 contains 15 residues. CDR1 is MNHEY, CDR2 SVGEGT, per germline. The V and J ends lost 6 bases and 1 base, in that order; junction bases with no gene match: 8. DNA for the CDR3: TGTGCCAGCAGCGACCCCGCGGGGGGATCCTACGAGCAGTACTTC. It translates to CASSDPAGGSYEQYF.

The chain recombines TRBV9 with TRBJ2-3; D not resolved. Looked up from germline, CDR1 is SGDLS and CDR2 is YYNGEE. The CDR3 is 15 residues long. V was trimmed by 0 bases and J by 4 bases, leaving 12 bases between them. As DNA, the CDR3 is TGTGCCAGCAGCGTAGGGGTGGCAACGTCAGATACGCAGTATTTT. Protein product: CASSVGVATSDTQYF.

The V and J genes are TRBV30 and TRBJ1-1; D remains ambiguous. The ends were cut back, 0 bases at V and 0 bases at J, with 17 bases in the middle. Germline-derived CDR1 and CDR2 are GTSNPN and SVGIG (reference sequence). This CDR3 has 17 amino acids. The CDR3 DNA sequence: TGTGCCTGGAGTGTAACCCGGACGAACCTTATGAACACTGAAGCTTTCTTT. The encoded protein is CAWSVTRTNLMNTEAFF. The full variable domain, its missing parts supplied by reference TRBV30 and TRBJ1-1, is SQTIHQWPATLVQPVGSPLSLECTVEGTSNPNLYWYRQAAGRGLQLLFYSVGIGQISSEVPQNLSASRPQDRQFILSSKKLLLSDSGFYLCAWSVTRTNLMNTEAFFGQGTRLTVV.

This rearrangement joins TRBV30 to TRBJ1-4; the D is unclear. Trimming pared 4 bases from V and 7 bases from J, leaving 7 bases between. The CDR3 loop spans 11 amino acids. In germline, CDR1 is GTSNPN, CDR2 SVGIG (reference sequence). CDR3 loop: CAWTAGEKLFF. CDR3 coding DNA: TGTGCCTGGACTGCCGGTGAAAAACTGTTTTTT.

This chain joins TRBV7-9 and TRBJ2-1, with a tentative D call TRBD2 (6 bases). This CDR3 contains 13 residues. In germline, CDR1 is SEHNR, CDR2 FQNEAQ (reference sequence). V lost 5 bases and J lost 5, with 10 bases in between. CDR3 protein: CASSPRGNNEQFF. CDR3 DNA sequence: TGTGCCAGCAGCCCTCGGGGGAACAATGAGCAGTTCTTC.

The chain links TRBV6-5 to TRBJ1-1; D remains ambiguous. The CDR3 is 15 residues long. Trimming pared 4 bases from V and 2 bases from J, leaving 14 bases between. Germline CDR1 is MNHEY and CDR2 is SVGAGI. The CDR3 nucleotides read TGTGCCAGCAGTTGGCAGGCAACGGGAAACACTGAAGCTTTCTTT. Protein sequence: CASSWQATGNTEAFF.